The present entry profiles one TCR beta chain with its context. These data are taken from a study of PD-1 blockade in classical Hodgkin lymphoma. Patients all relapsed after autologous stem cell transplantation, and there was variation in brentuximab vedotin exposure. The method was immunoSEQ multiplex PCR; TCRdb's version includes in-frame clones alone and lacks a portion of them. The table lists about 98,000 clones, approximately 92% of them singletons. CDR1 SGHTA and CDR2 FQGTGA come from the germline V gene. Trimming cost V 0 bases and J 5 bases, with 9 bases left between them. This CDR3 has 14 amino acids.

This material consisted of peripheral blood mononuclear cells (PBMCs), taken at baseline. The V gene is TRBV7-3, the J gene TRBJ2-3, with TRBD2 as a possible D gene (7 bases). This sequence originates from a human donor with classical Hodgkin lymphoma. The CDR3 here is CASSLTRGGDTQYF. The CDR3, as DNA: TGTGCCAGCAGCTTAACTAGGGGGGGAGATACGCAGTATTTT.